This TCR beta chain was documented in a study of shared clonotypes between healthy human individuals. Study-wide context: A donor's plate count was three for CD4 naive and three for CD4 memory; CD8 naive had two and CD8 memory one.

Remarks on this clone: Its antigen is undetermined.

The CDR3 is 15 residues long. Germline-derived CDR1 and CDR2 are SGHRS and YFSETQ. The germline V and J ends were trimmed by 5 bases and 2 bases, with 13 bases remaining between them. Study results and caveats: Of the naive CD4 clonotypes, roughly 5.5% were shared across several donors.

Genomic DNA from each subset was divided evenly over several immunoSEQ plates. Method: immunoSEQ multiplex PCR; TCRdb's copy keeps in-frame clones and lacks some. Among some 1.5 million clones listed, 95% to 99% were seen once. This sequence was found in a man under 40 in good health. The sample taken for sequencing was naive CD4+ T cells sorted from blood. Subset described: CD45RA+ positively selected. The chain is built from TRBV5-1 and TRBJ2-2; maybe TRBD1 (6 bases). CDR3 coding DNA: TGCGCCAGCAGTAGGGACACCCAAAACACCGGGGAGCTGTTTTTT. Amino acids: CASSRDTQNTGELFF.